The 12 T cell receptor beta chains below all came from one sample that was sequenced in a study of graft-versus-host responses after intestinal transplantation. The method was immunoSEQ multiplex PCR; TCRdb's version includes in-frame clones alone and lacks a portion of them. The sample has approximately 79,000 clones; around 83% are singletons. No cognate antigen is known for these TCRs. Sequencing was performed on unstimulated CD4+ T cells sorted from spleen or lymph node cells, taken before intestinal transplant. The origin of the receptors is a human donor who received an intestinal transplant.

The gene calls are TRBV7-2 and TRBJ1-1; D is uncertain. Trimming cost V 1 base and J 4 bases, with 13 bases left between them. Germline V lookup: CDR1 SGHTA, CDR2 FQGNSA. The CDR3 has 15 amino acids. The CDR3 region has the DNA TGTGCCAGCAGCTTAGTGGGAGGGTTAGGCACTGAAGCTTTCTTT. Protein product: CASSLVGGLGTEAFF.

This rearrangement joins TRBV28 to TRBJ2-2; perhaps TRBD1 as D (6 bases). The ends were cut back, 3 bases at V and 5 bases at J, with 10 bases in the middle. Germline loops: CDR1 MDHEN, CDR2 SYDVKM. The CDR3 has 14 amino acids. The CDR3 reads CASSFTGRTGELFF. The CDR3, as DNA: TGTGCCAGCAGTTTCACAGGGAGAACCGGGGAGCTGTTTTTT. Complete variable domain (other parts from reference TRBV28 and TRBJ2-2): DVKVTQSSRYLVKRTGEKVFLECVQDMDHENMFWYRQDPGLGLRLIYFSYDVKMKEKGDIPEGYSVSREKKERFSLILESASTNQTSMYLCASSFTGRTGELFFGEGSRLTVL.

J is TRBJ1-5 and V is TRBV28; D is unresolved. The CDR3 is 13 residues long. Trimming stripped 4 bases from V and 4 bases from J, with 8 bases between. Germline V CDR1 and CDR2: MDHEN, SYDVKM. The CDR3 is CASSSLGNQPQHF. CDR3 DNA sequence: TGTGCCAGCAGTTCACTCGGGAATCAGCCCCAGCATTTT.

This clone was detected a few times. V and J are TRBV29-1 and TRBJ2-1; D is ambiguous. CDR1 and CDR2 (germline): SQVTM, ANQGSEA. The CDR3 spans 11 residues. Between the trimmed V and J ends, which lost 7 bases and 9 bases, there was a span of 13 bases. The CDR3 nucleotides read TGCAGCGCCAACTACTTGAGTGAGCAGTTCTTC. Translated: CSANYLSEQFF.

The chain employs TRBV11-2 and TRBJ2-7, with 10 bases fitting TRBD1. Germline V gene sequence: CDR1 SGHAT, CDR2 FQNNGV. CDR3 length: 15 amino acids. V lost 6 bases to trimming and J lost 0 bases; unmatched junction nucleotides: 5. CDR3 in amino acids: CASSPGTGVSYEQYF. The CDR3, as DNA: TGTGCCAGCAGTCCCGGGACAGGGGTCTCCTACGAGCAGTACTTC.

The V and J genes are TRBV27 and TRBJ1-1, with 7 positions matching TRBD1. Germline V gene sequence: CDR1 MNHEY, CDR2 SMNVEV (reference sequence). V was clipped by 4 bases and J by 0 bases; unmatched bases: 2. This CDR3 spans 14 amino acids. The CDR3 DNA sequence: TGTGCCAGCAGTTACAGGGGCCTGAACACTGAAGCTTTCTTT. It codes for CASSYRGLNTEAFF.

The V and J genes are TRBV5-1 and TRBJ2-3; 15 bases match TRBD2. Trimming took 6 bases from V and 0 from J; bases not matched to a gene: 14. Germline-derived CDR1 and CDR2 are SGHRS and YFSETQ. This CDR3 has 20 residues. CDR3 sequence reads: CASKRTPGLAGGASTDTQYF. The CDR3 bases are TGCGCCAGCAAACGAACCCCGGGACTAGCGGGAGGCGCTAGCACAGATACGCAGTATTTT.

This clone was picked up one time. This chain connects TRBV7-2 to TRBJ2-1, with D possibly matching TRBD2 (6 bases). This CDR3 is 15 amino acids long. Germline CDR1 reads SGHTA; CDR2 reads FQGNSA. V lost 6 bases and J lost 4, with 16 bases in between. CDR3 nucleotides: TGTGCCAGCAGGATTACCATGACTAGTTACAATGAGCAGTTCTTC. This sequence encodes CASRITMTSYNEQFF.

The genes are TRBV5-1 and TRBJ2-3; D ambiguous. The CDR3 covers 13 residues. Germline values: CDR1 SGHRS, CDR2 YFSETQ. The germline V and J ends were trimmed by 3 bases and 0 bases, with 5 bases remaining between them. CDR3 bases: TGCGCCAGCAGCTGGCATAGCACAGATACGCAGTATTTT. Translation: CASSWHSTDTQYF.

This chain joins TRBV28 and TRBJ2-3, with TRBD2 identical over 10 bases. This CDR3 comprises 17 residues. The germline CDR1 and CDR2 sequences are MDHEN and SYDVKM. The ends lost 3 bases at V and 4 bases at J; junction bases unmatched: 10. The CDR3 spells CASSFFSGGGSSDTQYF. CDR3 bases: TGTGCCAGCAGTTTCTTCAGCGGGGGGGGGTCCTCAGATACGCAGTATTTT.

The gene calls are TRBV5-5 and TRBJ1-4; D not resolved. CDR3 size: 13 residues. V gave up 4 bases and J gave up 7 bases, with 11 bases separating them. Germline CDR1 and CDR2: SGHKS and YYEKEE (reference sequence). In DNA form, the CDR3 reads TGTGCCAGCAGCCTGCTAGAAATTGAAAAACTGTTTTTT. Its translation is CASSLLEIEKLFF.

The CDR3 DNA sequence: TGTGCCAGCAGCCTAGGGGGGACAAATTCACCCCTCCACTTT. As protein: CASSLGGTNSPLHF. The V gene is TRBV7-2, the J gene TRBJ1-6; the D gene is possibly TRBD1 (6 bases). With 5 bases removed from V and 7 bases from J, the gap between germline ends came to 12 bases. Per germline, CDR1 SGHTA and CDR2 FQGNSA. CDR3 length equals 14 residues.